This entry is about one TCR beta chain. What it binds is not known. Data came from immunoSEQ multiplex PCR; TCRdb stores just in-frame clones and leaves some out. The sample has 150,000 or so clones; approximately 90% are singletons. The source of the sample is a study of cytomegalovirus exposure and HLA in healthy donors. Study-wide points: Approximately 160 TCR beta chains were listed as cytomegalovirus-associated.

Trimming cost V 4 bases and J 5 bases; bases outside gene matches: 7. The CDR3 has 16 residues. CDR1 is KGHSH and CDR2 is LQKENI in the germline V gene. This rearrangement joins TRBV18 to TRBJ2-2; 10 bases map to TRBD2. The origin of this receptor is a woman aged 25 to 39 in good health and CMV-seropositive. The sequenced sample consisted of PBMCs. The CDR3 bases are TGTGCCAGCTCACGGCTAGCGGGAGTACGTACCGGGGAGCTGTTTTTT. Translated, it gives CASSRLAGVRTGELFF.